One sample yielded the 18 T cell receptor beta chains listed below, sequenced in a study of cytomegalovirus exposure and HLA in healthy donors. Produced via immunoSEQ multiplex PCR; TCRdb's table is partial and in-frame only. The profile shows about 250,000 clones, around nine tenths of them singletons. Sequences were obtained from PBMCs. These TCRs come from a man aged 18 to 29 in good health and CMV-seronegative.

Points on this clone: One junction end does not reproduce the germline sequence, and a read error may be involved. The DNA of the CDR3 is TGTGCCAGCAGTGGAGTAGAAATACTGTTTTTT. Translation: CASSGVEILFF. The chain joins TRBV6-1 to TRBJ1-4; no definite D call. The germline gives CDR1 MNHNS, CDR2 SASEGT. CDR3 length: 11 amino acids.

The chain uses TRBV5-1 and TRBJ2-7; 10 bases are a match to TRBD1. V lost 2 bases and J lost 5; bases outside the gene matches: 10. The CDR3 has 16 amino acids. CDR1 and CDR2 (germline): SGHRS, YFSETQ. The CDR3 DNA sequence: TGCGCCAGCAGCTTTAGTCCGGGACAGGGGACCCACGAGCAGTACTTC. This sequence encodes CASSFSPGQGTHEQYF.

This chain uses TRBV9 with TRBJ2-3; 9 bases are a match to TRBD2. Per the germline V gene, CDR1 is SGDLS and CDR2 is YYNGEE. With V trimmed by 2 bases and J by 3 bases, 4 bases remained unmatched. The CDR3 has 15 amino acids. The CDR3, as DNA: TGTGCCAGCAGCGTGACTAGCGGACCTACAGATACGCAGTATTTT. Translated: CASSVTSGPTDTQYF.

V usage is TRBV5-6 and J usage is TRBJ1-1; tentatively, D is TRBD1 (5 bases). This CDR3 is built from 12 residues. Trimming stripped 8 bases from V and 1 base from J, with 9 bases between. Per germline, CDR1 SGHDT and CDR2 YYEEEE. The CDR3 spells CARTGENTEAFF. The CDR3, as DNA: TGTGCCAGGACGGGGGAGAACACTGAAGCTTTCTTT.

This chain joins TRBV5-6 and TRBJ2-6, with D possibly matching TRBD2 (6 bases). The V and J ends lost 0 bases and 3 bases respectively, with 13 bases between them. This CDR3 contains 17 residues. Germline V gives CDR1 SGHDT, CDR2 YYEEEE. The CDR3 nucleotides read TGTGCCAGCAGCTTGGCGGGGCTGCGGGGTGGGGCCAACGTCCTGACTTTC. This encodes CASSLAGLRGGANVLTF.

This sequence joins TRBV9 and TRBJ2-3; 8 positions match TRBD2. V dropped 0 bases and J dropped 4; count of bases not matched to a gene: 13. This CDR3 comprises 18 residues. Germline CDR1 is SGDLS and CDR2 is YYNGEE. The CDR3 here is CASSVAAGGHSEADTQYF. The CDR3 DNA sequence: TGTGCCAGCAGCGTAGCCGCGGGGGGTCACTCGGAGGCAGATACGCAGTATTTT.

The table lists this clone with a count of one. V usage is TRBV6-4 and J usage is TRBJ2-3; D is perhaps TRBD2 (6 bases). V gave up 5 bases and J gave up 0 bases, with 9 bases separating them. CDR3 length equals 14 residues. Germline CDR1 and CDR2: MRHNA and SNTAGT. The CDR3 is CASSTGTSTDTQYF. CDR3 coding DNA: TGTGCCAGCAGTACCGGGACTAGCACAGATACGCAGTATTTT.

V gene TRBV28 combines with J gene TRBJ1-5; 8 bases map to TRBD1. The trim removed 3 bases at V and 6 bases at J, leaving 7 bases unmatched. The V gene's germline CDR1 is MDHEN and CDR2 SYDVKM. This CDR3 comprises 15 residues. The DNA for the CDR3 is TGTGCCAGCAGTTTTTGGGACAGGTCGACTCAGCCCCAGCATTTT. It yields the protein CASSFWDRSTQPQHF.

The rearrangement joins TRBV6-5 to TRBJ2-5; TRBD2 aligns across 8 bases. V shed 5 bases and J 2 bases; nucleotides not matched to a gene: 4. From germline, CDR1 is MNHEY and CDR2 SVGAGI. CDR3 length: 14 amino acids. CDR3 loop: CASSEAGGQETQYF. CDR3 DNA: TGTGCCAGCAGTGAGGCGGGGGGACAAGAGACCCAGTACTTC.

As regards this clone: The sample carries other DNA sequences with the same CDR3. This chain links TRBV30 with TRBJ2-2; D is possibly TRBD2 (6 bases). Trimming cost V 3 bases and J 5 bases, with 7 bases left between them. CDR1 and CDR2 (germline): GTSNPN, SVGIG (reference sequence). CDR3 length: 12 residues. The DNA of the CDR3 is TGTGCCTGGAGCCGGGGGACCGGGGAGCTGTTTTTT. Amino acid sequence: CAWSRGTGELFF.

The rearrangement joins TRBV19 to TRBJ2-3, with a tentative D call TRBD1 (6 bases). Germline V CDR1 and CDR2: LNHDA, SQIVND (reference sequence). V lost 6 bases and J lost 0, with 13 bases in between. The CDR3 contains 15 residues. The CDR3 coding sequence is TGTGCCAGTAGCCTACAGGGTAGGAGCACAGATACGCAGTATTTT. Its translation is CASSLQGRSTDTQYF.

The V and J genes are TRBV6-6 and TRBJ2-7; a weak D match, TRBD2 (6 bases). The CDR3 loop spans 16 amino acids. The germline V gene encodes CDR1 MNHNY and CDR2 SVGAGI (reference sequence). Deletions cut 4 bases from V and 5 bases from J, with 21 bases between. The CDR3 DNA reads TGTGCCAGCAGTTCCCACTACGGGACTCCTTACGACGAGCAGTACTTC. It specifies CASSSHYGTPYDEQYF.

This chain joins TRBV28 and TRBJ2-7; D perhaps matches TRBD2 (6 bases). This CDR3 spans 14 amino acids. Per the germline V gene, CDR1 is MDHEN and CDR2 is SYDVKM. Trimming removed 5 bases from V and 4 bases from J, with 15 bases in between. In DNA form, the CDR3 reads TGTGCCAGCAGTATCAATAGCGGCAATTACGAGCAGTACTTC. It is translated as CASSINSGNYEQYF.

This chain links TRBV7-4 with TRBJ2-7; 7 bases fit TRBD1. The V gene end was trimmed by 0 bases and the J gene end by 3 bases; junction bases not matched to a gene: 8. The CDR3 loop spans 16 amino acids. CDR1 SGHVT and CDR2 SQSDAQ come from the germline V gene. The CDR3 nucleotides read TGTGCCAGCAGCTTAGCTTGGACAGGCCTCCACTACGAGCAGTACTTC. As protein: CASSLAWTGLHYEQYF.

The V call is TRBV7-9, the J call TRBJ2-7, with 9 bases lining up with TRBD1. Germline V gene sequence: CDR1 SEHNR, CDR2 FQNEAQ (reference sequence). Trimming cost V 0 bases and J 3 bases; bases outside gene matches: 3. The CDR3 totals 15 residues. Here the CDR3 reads CASSLALGQGYEQYF. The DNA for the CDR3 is TGTGCCAGCAGCTTAGCGTTGGGACAGGGCTACGAGCAGTACTTC.

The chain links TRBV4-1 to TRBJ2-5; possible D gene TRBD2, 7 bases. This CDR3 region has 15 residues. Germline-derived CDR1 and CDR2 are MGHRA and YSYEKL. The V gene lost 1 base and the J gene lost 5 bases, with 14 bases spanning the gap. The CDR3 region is CASSQAGGAGETQYF. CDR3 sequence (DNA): TGCGCCAGCAGCCAAGCTGGGGGGGCGGGGGAGACCCAGTACTTC.

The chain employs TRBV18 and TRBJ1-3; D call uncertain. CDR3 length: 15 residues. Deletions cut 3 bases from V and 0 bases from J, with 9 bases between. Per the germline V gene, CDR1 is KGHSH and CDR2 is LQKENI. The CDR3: CASSPTYPSGNTIYF. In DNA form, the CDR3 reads TGTGCCAGCTCACCTACTTACCCCTCTGGAAACACCATATATTTT.

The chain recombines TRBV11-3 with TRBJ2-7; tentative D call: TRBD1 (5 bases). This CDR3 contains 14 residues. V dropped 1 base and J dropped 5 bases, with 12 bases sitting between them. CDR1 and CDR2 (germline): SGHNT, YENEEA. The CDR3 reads CASSLGAQGDEQYF. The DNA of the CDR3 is TGTGCCAGCAGCTTAGGGGCACAAGGGGACGAGCAGTACTTC.